Listed below are T cell receptor beta chains from one sample, sequenced in a study of Ad26.COV2.S vaccination and SARS-CoV-2 variants. TCRdb's table, derived via immunoSEQ multiplex PCR, lists solely in-frame clones and lacks some. The profile shows about 470,000 clones, about 90% of them singletons. The sample consisted of peripheral blood, taken in a trial of Ad26.COV2.S vaccine versus placebo. The receptors stem from a person aged 18-65 years who received the Ad26.COV2.S COVID-19 vaccine or a placebo. The CDR3 runs from the conserved cysteine through the conserved F or W. The D gene is left open where the match is weak. Some rows mark clone size as missing; the rest say once, few, many or name a class of expanded clone.

j_gene | abundance | v_gene | d_gene | CDR3aa | CDR3nt
TRBJ2-3 | NA | TRBV6-1 | TRBD2 | CASSGPSASGRATQYF | TGTGCCAGCAGTGGCCCGTCGGCTAGCGGGAGGGCTACGCAGTATTTT
TRBJ2-1 | NA | TRBV19 | NA | CASSISSYNEQFF | TGTGCCAGTAGTATTTCTAGTTACAATGAGCAGTTCTTC
TRBJ2-2 | NA | TRBV28 | NA | CASSFEGVIGSGELFF | TGTGCCAGCAGTTTTGAGGGAGTGATAGGGTCCGGGGAGCTGTTTTTT
TRBJ2-1 | NA | TRBV6-5 | NA | CASSSTGPGTYNEQFF | TGTGCCAGCAGTTCCACGGGACCCGGGACCTACAATGAGCAGTTCTTC
TRBJ2-5 | NA | TRBV19 | TRBD1 | CASSPMTGRETQYF | TGTGCCAGTAGCCCTATGACAGGGCGAGAGACCCAGTACTTC
TRBJ2-3 | NA | TRBV12-3/TRBV12-4 | NA | CASSAGTDTQYF | TGTGCCAGCAGTGCCGGCACAGATACGCAGTATTTT
TRBJ1-2 | NA | TRBV7-9 | NA | CASSPGLSLYGYTF | TGTGCCAGCAGCCCCGGTTTGAGTCTCTATGGCTACACCTTC
TRBJ2-7 | NA | TRBV28 | TRBD2 | CASRQAGGPIYEQYF | TGTGCCAGCAGGCAAGCGGGAGGGCCAATCTACGAGCAGTACTTC
TRBJ1-1 | NA | TRBV4-3 | NA | CASSQARAEWGNTEAFF | TGCGCCAGCAGCCAAGCTAGGGCGGAGTGGGGGAACACTGAAGCTTTCTTT
TRBJ2-3 | NA | TRBV7-3 | TRBD2 | CASSLTSGPSTDTQYF | TGTGCCAGCAGCTTAACTAGCGGGCCCAGCACAGATACGCAGTATTTT
TRBJ1-2 | NA | TRBV7-2 | NA | CASSSPRKGDYGYTF | TGTGCCAGCAGCTCCCCCCGGAAGGGGGACTATGGCTACACCTTC
TRBJ2-5 | NA | TRBV12-3/TRBV12-4 | NA | CASSLSGATQYF | TGTGCCAGCAGTTTGTCGGGGGCGACCCAGTACTTC
TRBJ2-7 | NA | TRBV7-8 | NA | CASSLFRVYSDSYEQYF | TGTGCCAGCAGCCTTTTCCGCGTTTATAGCGACTCCTACGAGCAGTACTTC
TRBJ2-7 | NA | TRBV6-5 | NA | CASSSLYEQYF | TGTGCCAGCAGTTCCCTCTACGAGCAGTACTTC
TRBJ2-7 | few | TRBV28 | NA | CASSLGGVQYF | TGTGCCAGCAGTTTAGGCGGGGTGCAGTACTTC
TRBJ1-2 | NA | TRBV2 | NA | CASSEGGSGDYGYTF | TGTGCCAGCAGTGAAGGGGGCTCTGGTGACTATGGCTACACCTTC
TRBJ2-1 | NA | TRBV12-3/TRBV12-4 | NA | CASRHRNEQFF | TGTGCCAGCAGGCATAGGAATGAGCAGTTCTTC
TRBJ2-7 | NA | TRBV4-2 | TRBD2 | CASSQAEGDYTYEQYF | TGTGCCAGCAGCCAAGCAGAAGGGGACTATACCTACGAGCAGTACTTC
TRBJ2-7 | NA | TRBV4-2 | TRBD2 | CASSLGLGGLHEQYF | TGTGCCAGCAGCCTGGGACTAGGAGGCTTGCACGAGCAGTACTTC
TRBJ1-6 | few | TRBV5-5 | NA | CASSLNIGVGSPLHF | TGTGCCAGCAGCTTGAACATCGGGGTGGGTTCACCCCTCCACTTT
TRBJ2-7 | NA | TRBV7-2 | NA | CASSLSRGSLYEQYF | TGTGCCAGCAGCCTCTCCAGGGGCAGTCTCTACGAGCAGTACTTC
TRBJ2-3 | NA | TRBV2 | NA | CASMLAESTDTQYF | TGTGCCAGCATGTTAGCGGAAAGCACAGATACGCAGTATTTT
TRBJ1-6 | NA | TRBV4-2 | NA | CASSQSGLRGFSYNSPLHF | TGTGCCAGCAGCCAATCGGGACTTAGGGGCTTTTCCTATAATTCACCCCTCCACTTT
TRBJ1-1 | NA | TRBV6-2/TRBV6-3 | NA | CASSQTGRTEAFF | TGTGCCAGCAGCCAGACAGGTCGCACTGAAGCTTTCTTT
TRBJ1-5 | NA | TRBV6-5 | NA | CASSQTRGSFQPQHF | TGTGCCAGCAGCCAGACCAGGGGCAGTTTCCAGCCCCAGCATTTT
TRBJ2-1 | NA | TRBV27 | TRBD2 | CASSYSGPYNEQFF | TGTGCCAGCAGTTATAGCGGGCCTTACAATGAGCAGTTCTTC
TRBJ2-7 | NA | TRBV18 | TRBD1 | CASSLKDRNEQYF | TGTGCCAGCTCACTGAAGGACAGGAACGAGCAGTACTTC
TRBJ1-1 | NA | TRBV19 | NA | CASSMGGMNTEAFF | TGTGCCAGTAGTATGGGGGGGATGAACACTGAAGCTTTCTTT
TRBJ2-7 | once | TRBV9 | NA | CASSSRLYSYEQYF | TGTGCCAGCAGCTCACGACTATACAGCTACGAGCAGTACTTC
TRBJ2-7 | few | TRBV4-2 | NA | CASSQDLGYEQYF | TGTGCCAGCAGCCAAGATCTGGGGTACGAGCAGTACTTC
TRBJ1-1 | NA | TRBV5-4 | NA | CASSLVLGKVTEAFF | TGTGCCAGCAGCTTGGTCCTGGGGAAGGTTACTGAAGCTTTCTTT
TRBJ1-1 | NA | TRBV12-3/TRBV12-4 | NA | CASRLQSEAFF | TGTGCCAGCAGGCTACAGAGTGAAGCTTTCTTT
TRBJ2-5 | NA | TRBV5-8 | NA | CASSLEAAQETQYF | TGTGCCAGCAGCTTGGAGGCAGCCCAAGAGACCCAGTACTTC
TRBJ1-2 | NA | TRBV7-9 | NA | CASSAQQAHGYTF | TGTGCCAGCAGCGCCCAGCAGGCGCATGGCTACACCTTC
TRBJ1-1 | NA | TRBV6-6 | NA | CASSSPIAFF | TGTGCCAGCAGTTCGCCTATAGCTTTCTTT
TRBJ2-6 | NA | TRBV6-6 | TRBD1 | CASSPGTADSGANVLTF | TGTGCCAGCAGTCCCGGGACAGCCGACTCTGGGGCCAACGTCCTGACTTTC
TRBJ2-1 | NA | TRBV15 | NA | CATSRDWPEQFF | TGTGCCACCAGCAGAGATTGGCCTGAGCAGTTCTTC
TRBJ2-7 | NA | TRBV11-2 | NA | CASSLARAPSYEQYF | TGTGCCAGCAGCTTAGCCAGGGCCCCAAGCTACGAGCAGTACTTC
TRBJ1-1 | NA | TRBV7-3 | NA | CASSSLGGGEAFF | TGTGCCAGCAGCTCATTGGGGGGCGGTGAAGCTTTCTTT
TRBJ2-3 | NA | TRBV15 | TRBD2 | CATSKGLAAKQLTDTQYF | TGTGCCACCAGCAAGGGACTAGCGGCGAAACAACTAACAGATACGCAGTATTTT
TRBJ2-1 | NA | TRBV10-1 | TRBD2 | CASSVGTGGIRTSGSRQFF | TGCGCCAGCAGTGTAGGAACAGGGGGAATTCGGACTAGCGGCTCCCGGCAGTTCTTC
TRBJ2-6 | NA | TRBV11-3 | TRBD1 | CASSDRDSRPGANVLTF | TGTGCCAGCAGCGACCGGGACAGTCGGCCTGGGGCCAACGTCCTGACTTTC
TRBJ2-3 | NA | TRBV30 | NA | CAWASLGGTDTQYF | TGTGCCTGGGCCAGCCTGGGCGGCACAGATACGCAGTATTTT
TRBJ2-1 | NA | TRBV12-5 | TRBD1 | CASGLIRDRVYNEQFF | TGTGCTAGTGGGTTGATCCGGGACAGAGTCTACAATGAGCAGTTCTTC
TRBJ2-2 | NA | TRBV12-5 | TRBD1 | CASGFGQGANTGELFF | TGTGCTAGTGGTTTCGGACAGGGGGCGAACACCGGGGAGCTGTTTTTT
TRBJ2-7 | NA | TRBV7-2 | NA | CASSLAWSVEQYF | TGTGCCAGCAGCTTAGCATGGTCTGTTGAGCAGTACTTC
TRBJ2-7 | few | TRBV10-3 | NA | CAISESMVGPFSEQYF | TGTGCCATCAGTGAGTCGATGGTAGGGCCCTTCTCCGAGCAGTACTTC
TRBJ1-4 | NA | TRBV2 | NA | CASSETGTSNEKLFF | TGTGCCAGCAGTGAGACGGGGACGAGTAATGAAAAACTGTTTTTT
TRBJ1-1 | NA | TRBV28 | NA | CASRPPGRTEAFF | TGTGCCAGCAGACCCCCAGGGCGGACTGAAGCTTTCTTT
TRBJ2-1 | NA | TRBV11-3 | TRBD2 | CASSLVRGIDNEQFF | TGTGCCAGCAGCTTAGTGCGGGGGATCGACAATGAGCAGTTCTTC
TRBJ2-7 | NA | TRBV28 | NA | CASSWYGRPSDEQYF | TGTGCCAGCAGTTGGTACGGTAGGCCTTCCGACGAGCAGTACTTC